The present T cell receptor beta chain was sequenced within a study of blood T cell repertoires in COVID-19. This clone was seen only once. From germline, CDR1 is SGDLS and CDR2 YYNGEE. This CDR3 has 16 amino acids. Trimming cost V 0 bases and J 7 bases, with 17 bases left between them. Generated by immunoSEQ multiplex PCR, the TCRdb table keeps only in-frame clones and is missing some. The sample records about 82,000 clones, 75% to 85% being singletons. The TCR comes from a man aged 55-75 years with COVID-19, enrolled during active disease. The rearrangement uses TRBV9 and TRBJ2-1, with D tentatively TRBD2 (5 bases). The sample comprised peripheral blood. The CDR3 bases are TGTGCCAGCAGCGTAGGATCTTCCAGCGGATCAAATGAGCAGTTCTTC. This translates into CASSVGSSSGSNEQFF.